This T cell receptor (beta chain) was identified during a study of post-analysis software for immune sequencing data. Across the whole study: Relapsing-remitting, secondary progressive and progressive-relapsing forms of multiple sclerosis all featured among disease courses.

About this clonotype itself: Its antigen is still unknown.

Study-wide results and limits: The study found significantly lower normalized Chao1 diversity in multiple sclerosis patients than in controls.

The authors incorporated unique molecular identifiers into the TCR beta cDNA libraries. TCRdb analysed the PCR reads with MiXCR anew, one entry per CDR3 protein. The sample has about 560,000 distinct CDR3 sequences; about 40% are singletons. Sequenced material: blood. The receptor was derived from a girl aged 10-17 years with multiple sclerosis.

CDR3 amino acids: CASSGGDTDTQYF. The CDR3 bases are TGTGCCAGCTCCGGGGGGGACACAGATACGCAGTATTTT. V is TRBV2 and J is TRBJ2-3; 8 nucleotides match TRBD2. J gave up 2 bases and V 8 bases, and 3 bases lay outside the gene matches. Germline CDR1 reads SNHLY; CDR2 reads FYNNEI. CDR3 length: 13 amino acids.